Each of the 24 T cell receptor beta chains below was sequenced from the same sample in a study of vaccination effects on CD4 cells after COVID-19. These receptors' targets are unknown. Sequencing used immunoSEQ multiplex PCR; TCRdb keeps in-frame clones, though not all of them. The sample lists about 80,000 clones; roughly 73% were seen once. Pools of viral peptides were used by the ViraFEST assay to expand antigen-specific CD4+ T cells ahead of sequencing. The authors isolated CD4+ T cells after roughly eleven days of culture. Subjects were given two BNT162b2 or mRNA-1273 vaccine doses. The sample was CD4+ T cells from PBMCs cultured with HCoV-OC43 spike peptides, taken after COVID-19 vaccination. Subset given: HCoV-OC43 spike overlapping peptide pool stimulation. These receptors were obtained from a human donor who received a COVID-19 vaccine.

The CDR3 nucleotides are TGTGCCAGCAGTGACTTAGGTGGCAATCAGCCCCAGCATTTT. It translates to CASSDLGGNQPQHF. The chain combines TRBV6-4 with TRBJ1-5, with D hard to call. The CDR3 is 14 amino acids. The germline V gene has CDR1 MRHNA and CDR2 SNTAGT. V was pared by 1 base and J by 2 bases, with 6 bases between.

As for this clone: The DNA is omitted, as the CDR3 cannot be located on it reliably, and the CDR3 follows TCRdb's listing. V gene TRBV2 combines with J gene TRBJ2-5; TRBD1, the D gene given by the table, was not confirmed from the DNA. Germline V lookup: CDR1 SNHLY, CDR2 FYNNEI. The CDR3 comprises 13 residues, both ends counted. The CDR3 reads CASSESGILAQYF.

The CDR3, as DNA: TGTGCCAGCAGCGCCCAACAGGATTATGGCTACACCTTC. Its translation: CASSAQQDYGYTF. The gene calls are TRBV9 and TRBJ1-2; a possible D gene is TRBD1 (5 bases). CDR3 length: 13 residues. V lost 3 bases and J lost 5, with 11 bases in between. Per germline, CDR1 SGDLS and CDR2 YYNGEE.

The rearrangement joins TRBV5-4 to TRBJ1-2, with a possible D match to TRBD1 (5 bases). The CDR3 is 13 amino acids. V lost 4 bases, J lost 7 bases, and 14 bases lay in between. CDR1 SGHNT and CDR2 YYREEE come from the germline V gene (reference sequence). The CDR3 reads CASSLGGTSGYTF. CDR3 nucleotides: TGTGCCAGCAGCCTTGGAGGGACCTCTGGCTACACCTTC.

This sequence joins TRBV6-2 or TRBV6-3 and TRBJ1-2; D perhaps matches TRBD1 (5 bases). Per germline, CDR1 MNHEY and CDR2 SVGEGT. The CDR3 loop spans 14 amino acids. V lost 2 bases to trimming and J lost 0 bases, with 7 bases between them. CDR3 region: CASSYRGANYGYTF. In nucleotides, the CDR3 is TGTGCCAGCAGTTACAGGGGAGCTAACTATGGCTACACCTTC.

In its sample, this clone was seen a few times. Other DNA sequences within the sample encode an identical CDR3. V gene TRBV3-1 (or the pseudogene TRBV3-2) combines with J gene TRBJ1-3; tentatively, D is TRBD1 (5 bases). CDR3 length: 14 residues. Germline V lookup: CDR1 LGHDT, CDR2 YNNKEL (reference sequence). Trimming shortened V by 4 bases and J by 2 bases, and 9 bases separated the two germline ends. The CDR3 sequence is CASSLTGAGNTIYF. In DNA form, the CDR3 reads TGTGCCAGCAGCCTGACGGGGGCTGGAAACACCATATATTTT.

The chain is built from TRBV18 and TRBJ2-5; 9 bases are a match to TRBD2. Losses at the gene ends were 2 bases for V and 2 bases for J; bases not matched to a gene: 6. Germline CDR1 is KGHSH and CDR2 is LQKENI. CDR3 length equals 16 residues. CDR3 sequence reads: CASSPWSSGGQETQYF. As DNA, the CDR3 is TGTGCCAGCTCACCATGGAGTAGCGGGGGACAAGAGACCCAGTACTTC.

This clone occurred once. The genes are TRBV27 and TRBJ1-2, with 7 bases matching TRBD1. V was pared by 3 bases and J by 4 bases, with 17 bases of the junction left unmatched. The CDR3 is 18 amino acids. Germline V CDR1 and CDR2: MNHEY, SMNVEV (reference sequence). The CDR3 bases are TGTGCCAGCAGTTTTAAAGTGGGAAGTGGCAGGGGGACCTATGGCTACACCTTC. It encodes CASSFKVGSGRGTYGYTF.

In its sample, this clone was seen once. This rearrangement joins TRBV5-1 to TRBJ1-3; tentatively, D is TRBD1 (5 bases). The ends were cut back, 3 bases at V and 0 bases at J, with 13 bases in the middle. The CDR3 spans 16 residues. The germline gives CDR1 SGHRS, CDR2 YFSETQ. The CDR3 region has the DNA TGCGCCAGCAGCTCCCTTCCGGGGGGCTCTGGAAACACCATATATTTT. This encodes CASSSLPGGSGNTIYF.

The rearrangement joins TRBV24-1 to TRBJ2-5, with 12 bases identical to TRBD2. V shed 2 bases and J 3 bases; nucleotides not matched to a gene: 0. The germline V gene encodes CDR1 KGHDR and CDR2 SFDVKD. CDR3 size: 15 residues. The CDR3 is CATSDWTSGEETQYF. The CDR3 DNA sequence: TGTGCCACCAGTGATTGGACTAGCGGGGAAGAGACCCAGTACTTC.

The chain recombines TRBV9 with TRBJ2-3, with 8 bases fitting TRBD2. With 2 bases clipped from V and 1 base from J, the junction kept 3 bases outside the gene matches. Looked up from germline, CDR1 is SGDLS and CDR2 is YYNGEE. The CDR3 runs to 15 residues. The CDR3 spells CASSVSGGGTDTQYF. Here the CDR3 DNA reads TGTGCCAGCAGCGTGAGCGGGGGAGGCACAGATACGCAGTATTTT. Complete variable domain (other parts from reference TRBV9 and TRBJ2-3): DSGVTQTPKHLITATGQRVTLRCSPRSGDLSVYWYQQSLDQGLQFLIQYYNGEERAKGNILERFSAQQFPDLHSELNLSSLELGDSALYFCASSVSGGGTDTQYFGPGTRLTVL.

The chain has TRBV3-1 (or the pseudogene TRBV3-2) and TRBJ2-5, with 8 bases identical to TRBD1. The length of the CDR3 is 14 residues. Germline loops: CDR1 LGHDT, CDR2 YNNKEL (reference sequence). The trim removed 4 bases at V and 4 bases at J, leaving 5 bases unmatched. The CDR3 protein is CASSPYRGTETQYF. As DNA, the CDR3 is TGTGCCAGCAGCCCCTACAGGGGGACAGAGACCCAGTACTTC.

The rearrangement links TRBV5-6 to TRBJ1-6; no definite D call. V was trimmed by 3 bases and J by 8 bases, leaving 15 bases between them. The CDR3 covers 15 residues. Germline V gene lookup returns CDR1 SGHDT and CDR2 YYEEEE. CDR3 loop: CASSSLKDGDSPLHF. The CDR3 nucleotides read TGTGCCAGCAGCTCTCTCAAAGACGGAGATTCACCCCTCCACTTT.

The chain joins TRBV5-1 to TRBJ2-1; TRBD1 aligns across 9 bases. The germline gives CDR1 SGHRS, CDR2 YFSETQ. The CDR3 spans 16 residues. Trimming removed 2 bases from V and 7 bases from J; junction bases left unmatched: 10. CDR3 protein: CASSLPGQGGGNEQFF. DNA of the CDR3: TGCGCCAGCAGCTTACCGGGACAGGGTGGTGGGAATGAGCAGTTCTTC.

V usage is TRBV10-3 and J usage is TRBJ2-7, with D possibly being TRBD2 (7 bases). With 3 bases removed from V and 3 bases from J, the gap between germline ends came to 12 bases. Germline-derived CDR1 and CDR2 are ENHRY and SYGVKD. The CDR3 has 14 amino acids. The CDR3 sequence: CAISDLGGGYEQYV. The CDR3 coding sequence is TGTGCCATCAGTGATCTAGGGGGGGGCTACGAGCAGTACGTC.

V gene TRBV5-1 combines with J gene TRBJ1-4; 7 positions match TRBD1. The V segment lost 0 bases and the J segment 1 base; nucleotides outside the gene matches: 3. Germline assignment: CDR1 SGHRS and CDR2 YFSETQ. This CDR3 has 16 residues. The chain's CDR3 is CASSLGQGITNEKLFF. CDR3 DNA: TGCGCCAGCAGCTTGGGACAGGGCATAACTAATGAAAAACTGTTTTTT.

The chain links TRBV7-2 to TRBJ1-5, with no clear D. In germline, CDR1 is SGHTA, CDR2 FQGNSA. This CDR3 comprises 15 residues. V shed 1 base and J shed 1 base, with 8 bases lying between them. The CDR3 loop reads CASSLVPQSNQPQHF. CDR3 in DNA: TGTGCCAGCAGCTTAGTTCCCCAGAGCAATCAGCCCCAGCATTTT.

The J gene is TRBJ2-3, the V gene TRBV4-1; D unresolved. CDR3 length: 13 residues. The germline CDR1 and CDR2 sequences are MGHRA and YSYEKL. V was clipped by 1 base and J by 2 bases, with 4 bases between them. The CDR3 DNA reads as TGCGCCAGCAGCCAAGTTCCCACAGATACGCAGTATTTT. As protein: CASSQVPTDTQYF.

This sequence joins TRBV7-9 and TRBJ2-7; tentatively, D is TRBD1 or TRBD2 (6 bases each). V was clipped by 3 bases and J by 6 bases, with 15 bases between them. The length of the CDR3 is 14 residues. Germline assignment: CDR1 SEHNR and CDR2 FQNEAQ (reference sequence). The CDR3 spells CASSFPGAAVEQYV. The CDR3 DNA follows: TGTGCCAGCAGCTTTCCGGGGGCCGCAGTCGAGCAGTACGTC.

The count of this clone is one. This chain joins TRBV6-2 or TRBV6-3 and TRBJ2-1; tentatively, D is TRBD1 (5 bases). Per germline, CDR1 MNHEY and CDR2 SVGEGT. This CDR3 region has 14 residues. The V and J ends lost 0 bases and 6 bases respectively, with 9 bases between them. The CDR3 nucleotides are TGTGCCAGCAGTTACTCAGGGGCTTTCAATGAGCAGTTCTTC. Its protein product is CASSYSGAFNEQFF.

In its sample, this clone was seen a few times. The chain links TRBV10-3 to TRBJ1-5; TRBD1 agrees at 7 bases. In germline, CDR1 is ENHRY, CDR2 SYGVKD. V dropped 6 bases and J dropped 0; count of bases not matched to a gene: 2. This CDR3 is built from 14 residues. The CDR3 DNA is TGTGCCATCAGGACAGGGCTTAGCAATCAGCCCCAGCATTTT. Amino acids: CAIRTGLSNQPQHF.

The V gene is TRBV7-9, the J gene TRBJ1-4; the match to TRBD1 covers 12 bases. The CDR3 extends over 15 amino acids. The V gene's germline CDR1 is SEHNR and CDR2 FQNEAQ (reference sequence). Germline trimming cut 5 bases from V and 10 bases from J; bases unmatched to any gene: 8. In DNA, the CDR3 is TGTGCCAGCAGCCCAGGGACAGGGGGCCGAGGAAAACTGTTTTTT. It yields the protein CASSPGTGGRGKLFF.

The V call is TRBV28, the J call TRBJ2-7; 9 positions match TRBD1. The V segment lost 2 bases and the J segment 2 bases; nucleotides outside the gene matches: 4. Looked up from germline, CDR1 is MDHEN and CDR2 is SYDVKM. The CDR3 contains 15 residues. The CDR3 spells CASSLGTGSTYEQYV. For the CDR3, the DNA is TGTGCCAGCAGTTTAGGGACAGGGAGTACCTACGAGCAGTACGTC.

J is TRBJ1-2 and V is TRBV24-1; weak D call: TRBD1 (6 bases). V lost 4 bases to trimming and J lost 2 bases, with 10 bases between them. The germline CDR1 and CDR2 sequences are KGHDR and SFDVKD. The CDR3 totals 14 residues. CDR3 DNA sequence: TGTGCCACCAGTGACCCAACAGGGAACTATGGCTACACCTTC. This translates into CATSDPTGNYGYTF.